This T cell receptor beta chain was documented in a study of blood T cell repertoires in COVID-19. In the study overall: Samples taken during acute and convalescent COVID-19 were collected in the United States, Italy and Spain. Sample material is recorded as cDNA or gDNA derived from T cells, B-cell-depleted T cells, or PBMCs.

The germline V and J ends were trimmed by 3 bases and 1 base, with 8 bases remaining between them. This CDR3 is 13 amino acids long. Germline CDR1 reads SQVTM; CDR2 reads ANQGSEA. In the source study's methods: Estimation of nucleated cell counts was performed using reference gene primer amplification. The assay was immunoSEQ multiplex PCR, and TCRdb's table has in-frame clones only and misses some. V, J and clone size are taken as reported in that table, and D and trimming were inferred from the DNA itself. Of 250,000 to 300,000 clones in the sample, approximately 88% were seen once. This receptor was taken from a man aged 50 or older with acute or convalescent COVID-19. The chain uses TRBV29-1 and TRBJ2-3, with a possible D match to TRBD2 (6 bases). Sequencing was carried out using peripheral blood. The chain's CDR3 is CSVERGGTDTQYF. DNA of the CDR3: TGCAGCGTTGAGCGCGGGGGCACAGATACGCAGTATTTT.